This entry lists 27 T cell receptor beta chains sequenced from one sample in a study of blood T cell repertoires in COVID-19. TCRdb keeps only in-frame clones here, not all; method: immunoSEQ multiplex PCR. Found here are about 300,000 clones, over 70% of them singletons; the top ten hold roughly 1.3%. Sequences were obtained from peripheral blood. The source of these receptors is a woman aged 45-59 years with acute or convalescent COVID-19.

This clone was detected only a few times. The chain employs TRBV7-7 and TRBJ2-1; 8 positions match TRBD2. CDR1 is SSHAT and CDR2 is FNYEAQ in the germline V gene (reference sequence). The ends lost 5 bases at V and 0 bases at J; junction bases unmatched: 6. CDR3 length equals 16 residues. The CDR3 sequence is CASSPGGGSSYNEQFF. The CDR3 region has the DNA TGTGCCAGCAGCCCGGGCGGGGGGAGCTCCTACAATGAGCAGTTCTTC.

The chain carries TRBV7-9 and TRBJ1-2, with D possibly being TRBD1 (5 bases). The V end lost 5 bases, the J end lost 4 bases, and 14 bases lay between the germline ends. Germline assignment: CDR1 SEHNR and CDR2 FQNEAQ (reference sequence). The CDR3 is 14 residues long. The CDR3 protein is CASSEEGAGYGYTF. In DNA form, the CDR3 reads TGTGCCAGCAGCGAAGAAGGGGCTGGCTATGGCTACACCTTC.

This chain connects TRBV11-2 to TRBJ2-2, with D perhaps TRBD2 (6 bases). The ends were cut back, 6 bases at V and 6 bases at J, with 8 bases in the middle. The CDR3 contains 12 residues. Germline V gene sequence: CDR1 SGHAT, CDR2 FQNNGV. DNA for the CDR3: TGTGCCAGCAGGTCGGGGGCCGGGGAGCTGTTTTTT. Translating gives CASRSGAGELFF.

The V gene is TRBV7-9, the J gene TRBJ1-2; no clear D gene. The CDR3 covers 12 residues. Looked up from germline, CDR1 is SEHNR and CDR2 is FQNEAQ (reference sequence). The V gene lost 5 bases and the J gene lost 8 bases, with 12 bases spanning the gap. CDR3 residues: CASSPPVVGYTF. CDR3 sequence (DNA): TGTGCCAGCAGCCCCCCGGTAGTCGGCTACACCTTC. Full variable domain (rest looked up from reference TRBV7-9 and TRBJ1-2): DTGVSQNPRHKITKRGQNVTFRCDPISEHNRLYWYRQTLGQGPEFLTYFQNEAQLEKSRLLSDRFSAERPKGSFSTLEIQRTEQGDSAMYLCASSPPVVGYTFGSGTRLTVV.

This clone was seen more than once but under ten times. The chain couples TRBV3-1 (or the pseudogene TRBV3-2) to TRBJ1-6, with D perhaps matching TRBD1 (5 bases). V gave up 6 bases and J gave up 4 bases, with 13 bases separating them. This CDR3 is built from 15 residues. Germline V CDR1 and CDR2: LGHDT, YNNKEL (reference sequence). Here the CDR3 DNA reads TGTGCCAGCAGTGGGGGGTACCCATATAATTCACCCCTCCACTTT. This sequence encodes CASSGGYPYNSPLHF.

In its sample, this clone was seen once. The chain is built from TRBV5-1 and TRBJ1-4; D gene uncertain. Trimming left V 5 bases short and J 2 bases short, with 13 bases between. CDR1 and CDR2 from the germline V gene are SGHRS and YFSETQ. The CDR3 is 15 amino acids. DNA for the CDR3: TGCGCCAGCAGACCCGAGGGTTGGACTAATGAAAAACTGTTTTTT. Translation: CASRPEGWTNEKLFF. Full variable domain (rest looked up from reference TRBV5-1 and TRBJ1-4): KAGVTQTPRYLIKTRGQQVTLSCSPISGHRSVSWYQQTPGQGLQFLFEYFSETQRNKGNFPGRFSGRQFSNSRSEMNVSTLELGDSALYLCASRPEGWTNEKLFFGSGTQLSVL.

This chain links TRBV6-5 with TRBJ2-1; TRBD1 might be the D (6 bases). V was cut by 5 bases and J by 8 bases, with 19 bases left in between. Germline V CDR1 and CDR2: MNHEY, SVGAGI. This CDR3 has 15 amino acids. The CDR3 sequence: CASSILRGIQDEQFF. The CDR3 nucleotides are TGTGCCAGCAGTATCCTTAGGGGGATCCAAGATGAGCAGTTCTTC.

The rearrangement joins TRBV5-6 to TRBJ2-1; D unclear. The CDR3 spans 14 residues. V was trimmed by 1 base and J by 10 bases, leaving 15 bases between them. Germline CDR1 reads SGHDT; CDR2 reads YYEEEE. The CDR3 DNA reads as TGTGCCAGCAGCTTGTCGGAGTCCCACCGGGAGCAGTTCTTC. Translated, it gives CASSLSESHREQFF.

The CDR3 coding sequence is TGTGCCAGCAGCCAATTGTCGTCCCGGGATGAAGCTTTCTTT. Translated, it gives CASSQLSSRDEAFF. The J gene is TRBJ1-1, the V gene TRBV3-1 (or the pseudogene TRBV3-2); D gene uncertain. CDR3 size: 14 residues. CDR1 is LGHDT, CDR2 YNNKEL, per germline (reference sequence). Trimming took 2 bases from V and 7 from J, leaving 14 bases between them.

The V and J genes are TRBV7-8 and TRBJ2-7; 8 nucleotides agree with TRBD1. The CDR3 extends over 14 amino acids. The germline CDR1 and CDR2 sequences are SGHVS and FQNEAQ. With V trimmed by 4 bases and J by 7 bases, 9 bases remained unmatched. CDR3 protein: CASSSGQGASEQYV. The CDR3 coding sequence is TGTGCCAGCAGCTCGGGGCAGGGGGCGAGTGAGCAGTACGTC.

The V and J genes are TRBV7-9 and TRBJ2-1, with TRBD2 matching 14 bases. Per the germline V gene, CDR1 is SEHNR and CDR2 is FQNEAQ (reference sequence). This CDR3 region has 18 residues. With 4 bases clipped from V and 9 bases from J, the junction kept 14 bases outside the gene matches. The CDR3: CASSSSGSGTSGRGEQFF. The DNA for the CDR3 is TGTGCCAGCAGCTCCTCGGGGTCAGGGACTAGCGGGAGAGGTGAGCAGTTCTTC.

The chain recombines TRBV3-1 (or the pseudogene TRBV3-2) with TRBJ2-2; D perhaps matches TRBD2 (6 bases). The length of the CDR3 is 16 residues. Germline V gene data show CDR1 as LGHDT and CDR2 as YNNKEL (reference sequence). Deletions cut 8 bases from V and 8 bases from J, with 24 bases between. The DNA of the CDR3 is TGTGCCAGCGCTTACCGGGACTTCCGTGGATTGGGGGAGCTGTTTTTT. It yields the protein CASAYRDFRGLGELFF.

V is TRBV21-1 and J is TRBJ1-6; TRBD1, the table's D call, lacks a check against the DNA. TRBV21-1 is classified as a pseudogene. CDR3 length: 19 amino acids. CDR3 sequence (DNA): TGTGCCAGCAGCAAAGCGGACAGGGTCCACTTCTCCTATAATTCACCCCTCCACTTT. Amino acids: CASSKADRVHFSYNSPLHF.

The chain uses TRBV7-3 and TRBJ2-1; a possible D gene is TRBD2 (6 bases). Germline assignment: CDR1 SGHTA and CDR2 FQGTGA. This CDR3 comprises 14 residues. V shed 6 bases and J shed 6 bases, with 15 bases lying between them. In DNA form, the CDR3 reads TGTGCCAGCAGAAAGTCTAGCGAGAGCAATGAGCAGTTCTTC. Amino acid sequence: CASRKSSESNEQFF. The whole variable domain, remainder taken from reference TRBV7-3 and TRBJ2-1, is GAGVSQTPSNKVTEKGKYVELRCDPISGHTALYWYRQSLGQGPEFLIYFQGTGAADDSGLPNDRFFAVRPEGSVSTLKIQRTERGDSAVYLCASRKSSESNEQFFGPGTRLTVL.

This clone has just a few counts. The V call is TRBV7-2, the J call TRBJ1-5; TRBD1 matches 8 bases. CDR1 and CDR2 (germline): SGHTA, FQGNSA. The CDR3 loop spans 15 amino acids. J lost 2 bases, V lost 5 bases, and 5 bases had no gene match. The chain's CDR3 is CASSPETGGNQPQHF. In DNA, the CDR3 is TGTGCCAGCAGCCCGGAGACAGGGGGCAATCAGCCCCAGCATTTT.

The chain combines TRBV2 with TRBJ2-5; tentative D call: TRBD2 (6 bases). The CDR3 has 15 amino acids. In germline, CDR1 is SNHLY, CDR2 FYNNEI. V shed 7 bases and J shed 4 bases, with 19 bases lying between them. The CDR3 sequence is CASKLAGAGGETQYF. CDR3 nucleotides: TGTGCCAGCAAACTGGCCGGGGCCGGGGGAGAGACCCAGTACTTC.

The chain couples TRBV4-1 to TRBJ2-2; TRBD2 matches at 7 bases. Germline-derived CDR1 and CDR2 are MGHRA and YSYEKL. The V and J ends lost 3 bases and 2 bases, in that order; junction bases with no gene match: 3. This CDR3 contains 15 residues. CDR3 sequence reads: CASSHSSGNTGELFF. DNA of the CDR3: TGCGCCAGCAGCCACTCTAGCGGTAACACCGGGGAGCTGTTTTTT.

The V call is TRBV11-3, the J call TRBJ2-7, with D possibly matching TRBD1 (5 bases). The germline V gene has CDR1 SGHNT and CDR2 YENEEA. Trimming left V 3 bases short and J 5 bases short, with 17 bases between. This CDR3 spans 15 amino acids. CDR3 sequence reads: CASSFNPRESDEQYF. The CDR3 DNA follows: TGTGCCAGCAGCTTTAATCCCAGGGAATCTGACGAGCAGTACTTC.

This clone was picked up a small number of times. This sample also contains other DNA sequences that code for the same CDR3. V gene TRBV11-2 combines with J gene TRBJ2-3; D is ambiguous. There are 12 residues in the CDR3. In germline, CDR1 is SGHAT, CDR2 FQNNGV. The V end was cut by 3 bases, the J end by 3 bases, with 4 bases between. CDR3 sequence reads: CASSLSTDTQYF. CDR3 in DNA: TGTGCCAGCAGCTTGAGTACAGATACGCAGTATTTT.

The CDR3 sequence: CASSAGTGGATQPQHF. The DNA of the CDR3 is TGTGCCAGCAGTGCTGGGACAGGGGGAGCGACTCAGCCCCAGCATTTT. This chain joins TRBV27 and TRBJ1-5; 11 bases fit TRBD1. The V gene's germline CDR1 is MNHEY and CDR2 SMNVEV (reference sequence). The CDR3 length is 16 residues. V dropped 5 bases and J dropped 6; count of bases not matched to a gene: 9.

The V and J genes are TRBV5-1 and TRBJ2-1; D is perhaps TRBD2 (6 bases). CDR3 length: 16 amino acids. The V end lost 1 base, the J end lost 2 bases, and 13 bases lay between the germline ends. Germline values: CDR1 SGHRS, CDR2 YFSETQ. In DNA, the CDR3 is TGCGCCAGCAGCTTGAGCCAGGGAGGAACCTACAATGAGCAGTTCTTC. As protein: CASSLSQGGTYNEQFF.

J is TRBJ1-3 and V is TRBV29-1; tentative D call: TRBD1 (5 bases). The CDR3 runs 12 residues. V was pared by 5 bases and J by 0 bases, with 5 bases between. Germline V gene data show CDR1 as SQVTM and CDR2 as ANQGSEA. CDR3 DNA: TGCAGCGTTACAGGCTCTGGAAACACCATATATTTT. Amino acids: CSVTGSGNTIYF.

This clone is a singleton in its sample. CDR3: CASSEIRGPTEAFF. CDR3 DNA sequence: TGTGCCAGCAGTGAAATCAGGGGGCCCACTGAAGCTTTCTTT. This sequence joins TRBV6-1 and TRBJ1-1; TRBD1 matches at 8 bases. The CDR3 is made up of 14 amino acids. The V gene's germline CDR1 is MNHNS and CDR2 SASEGT. Trimming cost V 2 bases and J 4 bases; bases outside gene matches: 3.

CDR3 DNA: TGCAGCGTAGGACAGGTATACAATGAGCAGTTCTTC. Translated, it gives CSVGQVYNEQFF. The chain carries TRBV29-1 and TRBJ2-1; 7 nucleotides align to TRBD1. V was clipped by 6 bases and J by 4 bases; unmatched bases: 3. CDR3 length: 12 residues. CDR1 is SQVTM, CDR2 ANQGSEA, per germline.

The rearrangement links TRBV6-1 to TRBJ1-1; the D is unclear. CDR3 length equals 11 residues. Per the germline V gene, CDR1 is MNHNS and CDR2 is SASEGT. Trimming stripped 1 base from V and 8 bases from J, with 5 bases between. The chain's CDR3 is CASSEVREAFF. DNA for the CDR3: TGTGCCAGCAGTGAAGTGAGGGAAGCTTTCTTT.

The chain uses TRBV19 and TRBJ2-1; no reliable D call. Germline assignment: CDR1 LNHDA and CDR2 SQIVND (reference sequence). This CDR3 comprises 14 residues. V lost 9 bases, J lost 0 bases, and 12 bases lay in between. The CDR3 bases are TGTGCCAGCTCAGGTGGGTACTCCTACAATGAGCAGTTCTTC. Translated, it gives CASSGGYSYNEQFF.

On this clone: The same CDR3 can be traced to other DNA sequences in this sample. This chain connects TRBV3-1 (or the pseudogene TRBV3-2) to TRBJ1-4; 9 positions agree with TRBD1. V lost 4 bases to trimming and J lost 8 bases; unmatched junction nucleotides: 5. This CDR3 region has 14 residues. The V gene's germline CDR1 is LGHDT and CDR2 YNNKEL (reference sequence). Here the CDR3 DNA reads TGTGCCAGCAGCCTTGGTACAGGGGGCGAAAAACTGTTTTTT. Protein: CASSLGTGGEKLFF.